These T cell receptor beta chains were read from a single sample in a study of blood T cell repertoires in COVID-19. Data came from immunoSEQ multiplex PCR; TCRdb stores just in-frame clones and leaves some out. The sample has roughly 120,000 clones; approximately 85% are singletons. The sample consisted of peripheral blood. The receptors come from a woman aged 55-69 years with COVID-19, enrolled during active disease. Both conserved end residues are part of each CDR3. Each record gives: clone size, V gene, CDR3 length, D gene, J gene, CDR3 DNA, CDR3 protein. A D gene is named only where the DNA matches it firmly. Size is stated for part of the rows, as once, few or many counts, or as a class when the clone is expanded.

abundance: NA; v_gene: TRBV7-9; len: 16; d_gene: NA; j_gene: TRBJ1-3; CDR3nt: TGTGCCAGCAGCTCTACACCGGGGACATACGGAAACACCATATATTTT; CDR3aa: CASSSTPGTYGNTIYF
abundance: NA; v_gene: TRBV29-1; len: 15; d_gene: NA; j_gene: TRBJ2-6; CDR3nt: TGCAGCGTTGAAGTTTCAGATTCTGGGGCCAACGTCCTGACTTTC; CDR3aa: CSVEVSDSGANVLTF
abundance: NA; v_gene: TRBV5-1; len: 17; d_gene: TRBD2; j_gene: TRBJ2-2; CDR3nt: TGCGCCAGCAGCCCCCGGGTGTCGGGGGGTGGCACCGGGGAGCTGTTTTTT; CDR3aa: CASSPRVSGGGTGELFF
abundance: NA; v_gene: TRBV19; len: 13; d_gene: TRBD1; j_gene: TRBJ2-5; CDR3nt: TGTGCCAGTACCCACAGGGGCCAAGAGACCCAGTACTTC; CDR3aa: CASTHRGQETQYF
abundance: NA; v_gene: TRBV14; len: 16; d_gene: TRBD2; j_gene: TRBJ2-1; CDR3nt: TGTGCCAGCAGCCAAGATCTAGCGGGGAGGAGGAATGAGCAGTTCTTC; CDR3aa: CASSQDLAGRRNEQFF
abundance: NA; v_gene: TRBV29-1; len: 13; d_gene: TRBD2; j_gene: TRBJ2-7; CDR3nt: TGCAGCGCGGCTCGGGAGGCAGTCGCCGAGCAGTACTTC; CDR3aa: CSAAREAVAEQYF
abundance: NA; v_gene: TRBV19; len: 15; d_gene: NA; j_gene: TRBJ1-3; CDR3nt: TGTGCCTCAACCGGACAGTCGTCTTACGGAAACACCATATATTTT; CDR3aa: CASTGQSSYGNTIYF
abundance: NA; v_gene: TRBV5-6; len: 14; d_gene: TRBD1; j_gene: TRBJ1-2; CDR3nt: TGTGCCAGCAGCTGGCAGGGGGTTGAATATGGCTACACCTTC; CDR3aa: CASSWQGVEYGYTF
abundance: NA; v_gene: TRBV5-4; len: 15; d_gene: NA; j_gene: TRBJ1-2; CDR3nt: TGTGCCAGCAGCTCGCGTTTTGTCTCTAACTATGGCTACACCTTC; CDR3aa: CASSSRFVSNYGYTF
abundance: few; v_gene: TRBV11-2; len: 13; d_gene: TRBD1; j_gene: TRBJ2-7; CDR3nt: TGTGCCAGCCGGGGACAGGGCAGCTACGAGCAGTACTTC; CDR3aa: CASRGQGSYEQYF